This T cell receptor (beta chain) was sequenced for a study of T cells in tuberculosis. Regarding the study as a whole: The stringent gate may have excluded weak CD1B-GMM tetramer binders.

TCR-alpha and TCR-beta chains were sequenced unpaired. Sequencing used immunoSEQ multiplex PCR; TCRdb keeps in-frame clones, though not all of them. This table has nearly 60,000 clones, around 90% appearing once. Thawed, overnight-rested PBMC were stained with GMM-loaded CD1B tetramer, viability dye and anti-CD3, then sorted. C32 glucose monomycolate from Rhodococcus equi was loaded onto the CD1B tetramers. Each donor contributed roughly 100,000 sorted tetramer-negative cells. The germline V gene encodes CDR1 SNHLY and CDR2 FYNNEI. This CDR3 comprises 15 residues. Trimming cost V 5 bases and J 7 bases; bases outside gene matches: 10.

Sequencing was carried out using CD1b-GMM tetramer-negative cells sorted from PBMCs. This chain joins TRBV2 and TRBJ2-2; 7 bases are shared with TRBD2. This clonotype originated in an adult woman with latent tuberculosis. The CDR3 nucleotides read TGTGCCAGCAGTCAAACTAGCGTCTCGAGCGGGGAGCTGTTTTTT. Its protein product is CASSQTSVSSGELFF.